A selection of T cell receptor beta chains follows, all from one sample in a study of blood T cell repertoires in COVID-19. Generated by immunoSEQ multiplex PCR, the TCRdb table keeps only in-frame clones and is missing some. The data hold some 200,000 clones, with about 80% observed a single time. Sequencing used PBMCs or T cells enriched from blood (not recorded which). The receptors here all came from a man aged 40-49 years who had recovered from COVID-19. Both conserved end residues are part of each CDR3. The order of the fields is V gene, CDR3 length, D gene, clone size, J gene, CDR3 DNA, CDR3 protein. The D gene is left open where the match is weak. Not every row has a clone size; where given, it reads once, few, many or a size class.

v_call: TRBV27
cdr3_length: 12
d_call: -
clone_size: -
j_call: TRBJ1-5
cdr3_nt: TGTGCCAGCAGCGGGAGCAATCAGCCCCAGCATTTT
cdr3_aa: CASSGSNQPQHF

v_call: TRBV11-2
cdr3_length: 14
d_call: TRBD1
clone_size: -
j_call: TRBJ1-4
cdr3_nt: TGTGCCAGCAGCTTAGCCAGGGGGCGTGAAAAACTGTTTTTT
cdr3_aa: CASSLARGREKLFF

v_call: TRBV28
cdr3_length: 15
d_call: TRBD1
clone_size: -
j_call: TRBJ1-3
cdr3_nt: TGTGCCAGCAGTCTCCCCCCCGGACAGGGAGCCACCATATATTTT
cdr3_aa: CASSLPPGQGATIYF

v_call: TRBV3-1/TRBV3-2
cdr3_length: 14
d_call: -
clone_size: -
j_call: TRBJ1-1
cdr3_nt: TGTGCCAGCAGCCAAGTGGGCATGAACACTGAAGCTTTCTTT
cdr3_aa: CASSQVGMNTEAFF

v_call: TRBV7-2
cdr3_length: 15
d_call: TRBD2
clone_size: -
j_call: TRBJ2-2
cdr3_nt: TGTGCCAGCAGACGGGACTATCCCCTGGCCGGGGAGCTGTTTTTT
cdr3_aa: CASRRDYPLAGELFF

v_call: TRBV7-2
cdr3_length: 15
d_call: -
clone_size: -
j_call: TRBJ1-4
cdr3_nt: TGTGCCAGCAGCTTAGTAGGGAGGCCTAATGAAAAACTGTTTTTT
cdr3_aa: CASSLVGRPNEKLFF

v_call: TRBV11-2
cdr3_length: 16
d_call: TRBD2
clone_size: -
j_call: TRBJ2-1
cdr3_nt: TGTGCCAGCAGCTTTCTCATAGCGGGGGGCCGGGATGAGCAGTTCTTC
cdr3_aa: CASSFLIAGGRDEQFF

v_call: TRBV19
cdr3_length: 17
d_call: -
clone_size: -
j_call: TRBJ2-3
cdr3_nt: TGTGCCAGTAGAGCCCGAGGCCGCTCTCAGGGGACAGATACGCAGTATTTT
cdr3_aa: CASRARGRSQGTDTQYF

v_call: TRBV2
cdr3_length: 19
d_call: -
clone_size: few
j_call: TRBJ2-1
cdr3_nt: TGTGCCAGCAGTGAATACCCCTTTCGGACTAGCAGGGGGGGGAATGAGCAGTTCTTC
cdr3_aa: CASSEYPFRTSRGGNEQFF

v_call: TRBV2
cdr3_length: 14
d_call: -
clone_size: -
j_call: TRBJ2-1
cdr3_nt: TGTGCCAGCAGTGAGGCCTTGATGAACAATGAGCAGTTCTTC
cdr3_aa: CASSEALMNNEQFF

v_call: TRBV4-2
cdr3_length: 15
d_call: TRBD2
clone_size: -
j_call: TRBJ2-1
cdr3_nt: TGTGCCAGCAGCCAAGGTAGCGGGAGCTACAATGAGCAGTTCTTC
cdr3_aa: CASSQGSGSYNEQFF

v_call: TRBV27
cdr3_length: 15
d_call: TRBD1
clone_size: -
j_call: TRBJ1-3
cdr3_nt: TGTGCCAGCAGTCGACAGGGACCCTCCGGAAACACCATATATTTT
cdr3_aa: CASSRQGPSGNTIYF

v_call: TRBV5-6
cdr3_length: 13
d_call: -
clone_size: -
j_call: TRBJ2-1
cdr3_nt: TGTGCCAGCAGCTCGTTGACGGGCAATGAGCAGTTCTTC
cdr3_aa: CASSSLTGNEQFF

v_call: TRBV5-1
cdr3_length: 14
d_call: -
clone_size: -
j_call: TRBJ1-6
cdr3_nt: TGCGCCAGCAGCTTGGAGGGGTCCAATTCACCCCTCCACTTT
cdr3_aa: CASSLEGSNSPLHF

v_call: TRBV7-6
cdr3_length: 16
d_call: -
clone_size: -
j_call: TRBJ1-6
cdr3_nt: TGTGCCAGCAGCCCTAGATACAGGGCGCAAGATTCACCCCTCCACTTT
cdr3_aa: CASSPRYRAQDSPLHF

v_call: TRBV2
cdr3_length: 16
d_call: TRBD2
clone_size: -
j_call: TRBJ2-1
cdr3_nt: TGTGCCAGCAGTGAAGCGGGACTAGCGGGGGACAATGAGCAGTTCTTC
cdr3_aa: CASSEAGLAGDNEQFF

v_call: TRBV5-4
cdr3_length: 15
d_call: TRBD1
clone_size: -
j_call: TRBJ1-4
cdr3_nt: TGTGCCAGCAGTATGACCGGGACAGGGAATGAAAAACTGTTTTTT
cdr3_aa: CASSMTGTGNEKLFF

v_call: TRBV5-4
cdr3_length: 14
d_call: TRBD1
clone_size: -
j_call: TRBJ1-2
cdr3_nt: TGTGCCAGCAGCTCCGGACAGGGGAACTATGGCTACACCTTC
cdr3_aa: CASSSGQGNYGYTF

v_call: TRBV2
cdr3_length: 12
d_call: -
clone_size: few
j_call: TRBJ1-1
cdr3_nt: TGTGCCAGCAGCCCGCACAGGGTTGCAGCTTTCTTT
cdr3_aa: CASSPHRVAAFF

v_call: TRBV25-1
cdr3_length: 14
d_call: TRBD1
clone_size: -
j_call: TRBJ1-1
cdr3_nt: TGTGCCAGCGACCGGGGACAGGGGAACACTGAAGCTTTCTTT
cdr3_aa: CASDRGQGNTEAFF

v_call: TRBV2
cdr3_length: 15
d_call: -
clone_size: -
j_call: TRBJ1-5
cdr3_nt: TGTGCCAGCAGACCGCGGGACTCTGACCTCCAGCCCCAGCATTTT
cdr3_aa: CASRPRDSDLQPQHF

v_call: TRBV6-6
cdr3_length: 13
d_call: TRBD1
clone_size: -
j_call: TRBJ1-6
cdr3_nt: TGTGCCAGCAGTCGGACAGGGGGATCACCCCTCCACTTT
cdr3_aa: CASSRTGGSPLHF

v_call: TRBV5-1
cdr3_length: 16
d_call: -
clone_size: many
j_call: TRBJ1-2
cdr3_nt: TGCGCCAGCAGCTTGGCTCCCGGACAGATAAACTATGGCTACACCTTC
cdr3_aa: CASSLAPGQINYGYTF

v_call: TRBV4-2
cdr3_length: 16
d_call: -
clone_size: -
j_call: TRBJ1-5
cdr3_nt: TGTGCCAGCAGCCAATCAGCAGTGGAGGGCAATCAGCCCCAGCATTTT
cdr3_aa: CASSQSAVEGNQPQHF

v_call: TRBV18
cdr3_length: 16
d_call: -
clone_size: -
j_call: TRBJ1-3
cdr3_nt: TGTGCCAGCTCCCCCACACAGGGTCTCTCTGGAAACACCATATATTTT
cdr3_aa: CASSPTQGLSGNTIYF

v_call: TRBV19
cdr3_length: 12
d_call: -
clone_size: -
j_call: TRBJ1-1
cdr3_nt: TGTGCCAGCTCTACTACCACCACTGAAGCTTTCTTT
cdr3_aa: CASSTTTTEAFF

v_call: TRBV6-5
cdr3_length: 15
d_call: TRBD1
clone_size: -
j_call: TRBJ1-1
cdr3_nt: TGTGCCAGCAGCCCCGTCGGGACAGAGAACACTGAAGCTTTCTTT
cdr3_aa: CASSPVGTENTEAFF

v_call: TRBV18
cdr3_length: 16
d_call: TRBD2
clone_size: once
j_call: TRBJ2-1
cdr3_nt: TGTGCCAGCTCACCTCGGACTAGCGGGGGCGTCAATGAGCAGTTCTTC
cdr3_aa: CASSPRTSGGVNEQFF

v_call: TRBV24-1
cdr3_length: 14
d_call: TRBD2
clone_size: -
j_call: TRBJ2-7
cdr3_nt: TGTGCCACCAGTGAGGGAGCGGGGGTAATACAGCAGTACTTC
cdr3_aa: CATSEGAGVIQQYF

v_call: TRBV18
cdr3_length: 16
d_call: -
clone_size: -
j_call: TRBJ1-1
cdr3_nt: TGTGCCAGCTCACCACGGTCCGCAGGGCGGAACACTGAAGCTTTCTTT
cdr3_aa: CASSPRSAGRNTEAFF

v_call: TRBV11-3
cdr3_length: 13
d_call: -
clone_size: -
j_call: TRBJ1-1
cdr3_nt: TGTGCCAGCAGCTTAGAGAGCTACACTGAAGCTTTCTTT
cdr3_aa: CASSLESYTEAFF

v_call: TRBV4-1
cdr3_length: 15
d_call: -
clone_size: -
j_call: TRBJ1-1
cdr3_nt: TGCGCCAGCAGCCAAGATCCGCAGGGTAACACTGAAGCTTTCTTT
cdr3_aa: CASSQDPQGNTEAFF

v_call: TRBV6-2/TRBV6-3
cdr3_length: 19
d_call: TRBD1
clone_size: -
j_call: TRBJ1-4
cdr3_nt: TGTGCCAGCAGCCCTTATCAGGGGGCGCTGACCGCAACTAATGAAAAACTGTTTTTT
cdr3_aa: CASSPYQGALTATNEKLFF

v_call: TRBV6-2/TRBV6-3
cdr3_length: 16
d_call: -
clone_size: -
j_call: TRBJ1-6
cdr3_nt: TGTGCCAGCAGTTACGGACAGATAACCTATAATTCACCCCTCCACTTT
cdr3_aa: CASSYGQITYNSPLHF

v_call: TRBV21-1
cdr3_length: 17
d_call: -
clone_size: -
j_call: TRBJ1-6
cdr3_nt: TGTGCCAGCAGCAAATTAATCTCGGGACAGGGAGGGTCACCCCTCCACTTT
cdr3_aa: CASSKLISGQGGSPLHF

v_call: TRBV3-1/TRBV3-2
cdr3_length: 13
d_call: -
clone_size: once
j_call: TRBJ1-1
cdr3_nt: TGTGCCAGCAGCCAATTGGAGGGCACTGAAGCTTTCTTT
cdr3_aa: CASSQLEGTEAFF

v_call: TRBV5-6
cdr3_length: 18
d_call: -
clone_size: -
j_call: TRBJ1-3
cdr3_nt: TGTGCCAGCAGTCGAAACTCCGGGACACACTACTCTGGAAACACCATATATTTT
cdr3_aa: CASSRNSGTHYSGNTIYF

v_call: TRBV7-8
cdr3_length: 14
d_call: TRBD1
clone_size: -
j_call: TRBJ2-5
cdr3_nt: TGTGCCAGCAGCCCCGACAGGGCCGCGGAGACCCAGTACTTC
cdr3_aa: CASSPDRAAETQYF

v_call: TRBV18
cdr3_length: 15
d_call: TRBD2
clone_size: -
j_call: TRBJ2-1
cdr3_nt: TGTGCCAGCTCACGGTCAGCGGGGGACTACAATGAGCAGTTCTTC
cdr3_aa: CASSRSAGDYNEQFF

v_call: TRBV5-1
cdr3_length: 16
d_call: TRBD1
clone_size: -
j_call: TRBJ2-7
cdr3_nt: TGCGCCAGCAGCCCTGGACAGGGCAGCGGGCTCTACGAGCAGTACTTC
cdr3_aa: CASSPGQGSGLYEQYF

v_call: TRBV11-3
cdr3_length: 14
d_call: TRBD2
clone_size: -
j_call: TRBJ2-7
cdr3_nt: TGTGCCAGCAGCTCAAGAGCGGGGGACTACGAGCAGTACTTC
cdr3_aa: CASSSRAGDYEQYF

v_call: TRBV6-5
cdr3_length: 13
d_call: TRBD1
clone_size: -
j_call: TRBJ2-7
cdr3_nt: TGTGCCAGCAGTTACCGGGACAGCTACGAGCAGTACTTC
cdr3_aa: CASSYRDSYEQYF

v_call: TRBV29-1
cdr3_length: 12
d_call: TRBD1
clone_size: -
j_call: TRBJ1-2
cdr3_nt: TGCAGCGTCCGGACAGGGAACTATGGCTACACCTTC
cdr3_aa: CSVRTGNYGYTF

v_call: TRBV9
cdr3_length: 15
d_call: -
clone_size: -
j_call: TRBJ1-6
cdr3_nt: TGTGCCAGCAGCGTAGATCTAGGGGGTCGGTCACCCCTCCACTTT
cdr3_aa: CASSVDLGGRSPLHF

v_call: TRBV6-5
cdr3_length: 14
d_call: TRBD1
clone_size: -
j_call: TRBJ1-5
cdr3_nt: TGTGCCAGCAGCCGGGACAGCTACAATCAGCCCCAGCATTTT
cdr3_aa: CASSRDSYNQPQHF